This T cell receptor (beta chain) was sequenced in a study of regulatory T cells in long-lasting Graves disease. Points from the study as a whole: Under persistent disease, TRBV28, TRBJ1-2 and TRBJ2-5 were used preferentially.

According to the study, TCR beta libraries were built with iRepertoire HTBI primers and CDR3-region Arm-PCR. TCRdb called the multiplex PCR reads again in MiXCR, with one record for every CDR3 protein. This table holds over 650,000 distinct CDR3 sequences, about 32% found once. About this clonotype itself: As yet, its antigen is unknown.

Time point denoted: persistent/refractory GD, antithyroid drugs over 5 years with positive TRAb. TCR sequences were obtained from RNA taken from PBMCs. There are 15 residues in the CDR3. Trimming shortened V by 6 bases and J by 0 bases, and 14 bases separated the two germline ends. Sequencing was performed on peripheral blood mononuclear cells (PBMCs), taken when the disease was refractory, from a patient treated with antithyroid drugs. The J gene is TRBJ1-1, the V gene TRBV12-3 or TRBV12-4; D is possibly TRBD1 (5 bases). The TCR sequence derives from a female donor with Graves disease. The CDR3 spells CASSRPPRVNTEAFF. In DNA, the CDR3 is TGTGCCAGCAGCCGCCCCCCCAGGGTGAACACTGAAGCTTTCTTT.